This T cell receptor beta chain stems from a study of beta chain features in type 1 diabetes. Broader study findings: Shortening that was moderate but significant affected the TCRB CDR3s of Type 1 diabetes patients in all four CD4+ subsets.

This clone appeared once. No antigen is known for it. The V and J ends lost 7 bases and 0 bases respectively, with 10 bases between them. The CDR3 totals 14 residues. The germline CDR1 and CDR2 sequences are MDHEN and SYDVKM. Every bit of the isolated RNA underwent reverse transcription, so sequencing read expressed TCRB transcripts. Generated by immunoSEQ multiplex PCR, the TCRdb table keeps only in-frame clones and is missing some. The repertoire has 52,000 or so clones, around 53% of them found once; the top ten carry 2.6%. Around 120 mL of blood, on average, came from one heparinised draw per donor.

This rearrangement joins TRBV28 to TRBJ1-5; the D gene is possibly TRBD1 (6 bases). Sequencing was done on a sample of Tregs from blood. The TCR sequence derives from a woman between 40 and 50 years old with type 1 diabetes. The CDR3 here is CASNGQSSNQPQHF. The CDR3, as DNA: TGTGCCAGCAACGGACAGTCTAGCAATCAGCCCCAGCATTTT. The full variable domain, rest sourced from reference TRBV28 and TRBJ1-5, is DVKVTQSSRYLVKRTGEKVFLECVQDMDHENMFWYRQDPGLGLRLIYFSYDVKMKEKGDIPEGYSVSREKKERFSLILESASTNQTSMYLCASNGQSSNQPQHFGDGTRLSIL.